The 30 T cell receptor beta chains in this list originate from one sample, sequenced in a study of blood T cell repertoires in COVID-19. The assay was immunoSEQ multiplex PCR, and TCRdb's table has in-frame clones only and misses some. The sample shows over 80,000 clones, 85% to 95% of them seen only once. The sample was peripheral blood. These receptors all stem from a man aged 55-75 years with acute or convalescent COVID-19.

This chain links TRBV2 with TRBJ2-2; D perhaps matches TRBD1 (5 bases). The germline gives CDR1 SNHLY, CDR2 FYNNEI. The V end lost 7 bases, the J end lost 0 bases, and 9 bases lay between the germline ends. CDR3 length: 14 amino acids. CDR3 in amino acids: CASKETANTGELFF. The CDR3, as DNA: TGTGCCAGCAAGGAGACAGCGAACACCGGGGAGCTGTTTTTT.

The J gene is TRBJ2-2, the V gene TRBV3-1 (or the pseudogene TRBV3-2), with a tentative D call TRBD2 (6 bases). Per the germline V gene, CDR1 is LGHDT and CDR2 is YNNKEL (reference sequence). The germline V and J ends were trimmed by 0 bases and 3 bases, with 8 bases remaining between them. The CDR3 contains 15 residues. The CDR3 DNA sequence: TGTGCCAGCAGCCAAGATGGCGGGGACACCGGGGAGCTGTTTTTT. Translation gives CASSQDGGDTGELFF.

The rearrangement joins TRBV19 to TRBJ2-1; possible D gene TRBD1, 7 bases. V shed 4 bases and J shed 3 bases, with 16 bases lying between them. The V gene's germline CDR1 is LNHDA and CDR2 SQIVND (reference sequence). The CDR3 totals 16 residues. The CDR3: CASSRGGQELYNEQFF. In nucleotides, the CDR3 is TGTGCCAGTAGTAGGGGAGGACAGGAACTCTACAATGAGCAGTTCTTC.

The genes are TRBV24-1 and TRBJ1-4; TRBD1 aligns across 9 bases. From germline, CDR1 is KGHDR and CDR2 SFDVKD. Trimming removed 9 bases from V and 2 bases from J; junction bases left unmatched: 6. The CDR3 covers 15 residues. The CDR3 spells CATWGQGTTNEKLFF. The CDR3 DNA reads TGTGCCACCTGGGGACAGGGCACTACTAATGAAAAACTGTTTTTT.

The V gene is TRBV24-1, the J gene TRBJ1-1, with D tentatively TRBD1 (5 bases). The CDR3 extends over 12 amino acids. Germline CDR1 and CDR2: KGHDR and SFDVKD. Trimming stripped 4 bases from V and 7 bases from J, with 9 bases between. CDR3: CATSDRDSEAFF. In DNA form, the CDR3 reads TGTGCCACCAGTGACAGGGATAGTGAAGCTTTCTTT.

The chain combines TRBV6-5 with TRBJ2-3, with 11 bases matching TRBD2. Per germline, CDR1 MNHEY and CDR2 SVGAGI. Unmatched junction bases numbered 7, after V lost 6 bases and J lost 5 bases. CDR3 length equals 15 residues. This CDR3 is CASRQLAGARDTQYF. The CDR3 bases are TGTGCCAGCAGACAACTAGCGGGAGCCAGAGATACGCAGTATTTT.

The J gene is TRBJ2-3, the V gene TRBV5-4, with 12 bases matching TRBD2. Trimming cost V 4 bases and J 1 base; bases outside gene matches: 4. The V gene's germline CDR1 is SGHNT and CDR2 YYREEE (reference sequence). The CDR3 is 16 residues long. CDR3 region: CASSLRLAGGTDTQYF. The CDR3 DNA sequence: TGTGCCAGCAGCCTCAGACTAGCGGGAGGCACAGATACGCAGTATTTT. The full variable domain, in which reference TRBV5-4 and TRBJ2-3 provide the parts outside the CDR3, is ETGVTQSPTHLIKTRGQQVTLRCSSQSGHNTVSWYQQALGQGPQFIFQYYREEENGRGNFPPRFSGLQFPNYSSELNVNALELDDSALYLCASSLRLAGGTDTQYFGPGTRLTVL.

This rearrangement joins TRBV27 to TRBJ1-5; 9 positions agree with TRBD1. V trimming: 6 bases; J trimming: 5 bases; junction bases outside the gene matches: 11. CDR3 size: 16 residues. Looked up from germline, CDR1 is MNHEY and CDR2 is SMNVEV (reference sequence). As DNA, the CDR3 is TGTGCCAGCAGCTGGCCCGGGACAGGGACCCATCAGCCCCAGCATTTT. The encoded protein is CASSWPGTGTHQPQHF.

The table lists this clone with a few counts. The gene calls are TRBV11-3 and TRBJ1-1; D ambiguous. Trimming removed 6 bases at V and 1 base at J, with 9 bases between. The V gene's germline CDR1 is SGHNT and CDR2 YENEEA. The CDR3 extends over 13 amino acids. In DNA form, the CDR3 reads TGTGCCAGCAGGCTCCCGGGGAACACTGAAGCTTTCTTT. This codes for CASRLPGNTEAFF.

A few counts support this clone. This chain links TRBV19 with TRBJ2-2; D gene ambiguous. This CDR3 comprises 12 residues. Germline assignment: CDR1 LNHDA and CDR2 SQIVND (reference sequence). V was pared by 7 bases and J by 10 bases, with 13 bases between. The CDR3 DNA follows: TGTGCCAGTACCGGTGGAGCCAAGGAGCTGTTTTTT. Residues: CASTGGAKELFF.

This chain joins TRBV6-2 or TRBV6-3 and TRBJ2-4, with 14 bases that match TRBD2. The CDR3 runs 14 residues. Germline CDR1 is MNHEY and CDR2 is SVGEGT. V lost 4 bases to trimming and J lost 8 bases; unmatched junction nucleotides: 1. The CDR3 loop is CASSLGLAGDIQYF. As DNA, the CDR3 is TGTGCCAGCAGTTTGGGACTAGCGGGGGACATTCAGTACTTC.

This chain links TRBV28 with TRBJ1-2; 7 bases line up with TRBD1. Trimming took 9 bases from V and 2 from J; bases not matched to a gene: 12. The germline V gene encodes CDR1 MDHEN and CDR2 SYDVKM. CDR3 length: 15 residues. The CDR3 DNA reads as TGTGCCAGTTCTCTAGGGGCGACAGGGAACTATGGCTACACCTTC. Translating gives CASSLGATGNYGYTF.

This sequence joins TRBV11-3 and TRBJ2-3, with 8 positions matching TRBD2. The CDR3 is 14 residues long. In germline, CDR1 is SGHNT, CDR2 YENEEA. With V trimmed by 5 bases and J by 6 bases, 7 bases remained unmatched. The CDR3 DNA sequence: TGTGCCAGCAGCCCCGGGACTAGACGGGATACGCAGTATTTT. Translation gives CASSPGTRRDTQYF. The full variable domain, rest sourced from reference TRBV11-3 and TRBJ2-3, is EAGVVQSPRYKIIEKKQPVAFWCNPISGHNTLYWYLQNLGQGPELLIRYENEEAVDDSQLPKDRFSAERLKGVDSTLKIQPAELGDSAVYLCASSPGTRRDTQYFGPGTRLTVL.

V is TRBV11-3 and J is TRBJ1-1; 8 nucleotides agree with TRBD1. J was trimmed by 1 base and V by 7 bases; bases with no gene match: 11. Germline V CDR1 and CDR2: SGHNT, YENEEA. This CDR3 spans 16 amino acids. The CDR3 loop reads CASTETGEGRNTEAFF. CDR3 bases: TGTGCCAGCACCGAGACAGGGGAAGGGAGGAACACTGAAGCTTTCTTT.

The J gene is TRBJ1-1, the V gene TRBV6-2 or TRBV6-3; D unresolved. The CDR3 has 13 amino acids. Trimming cost V 5 bases and J 4 bases, with 11 bases left between them. Germline V gene sequence: CDR1 MNHEY, CDR2 SVGEGT. CDR3 coding DNA: TGTGCCAGCAGTCGATTCCGGGGCACTGAAGCTTTCTTT. Protein sequence: CASSRFRGTEAFF.

The V call is TRBV27, the J call TRBJ2-1, with TRBD2 matching over 7 bases. The length of the CDR3 is 13 residues. The germline gives CDR1 MNHEY, CDR2 SMNVEV (reference sequence). V shed 2 bases and J 5 bases; nucleotides not matched to a gene: 0. As DNA, the CDR3 is TGTGCCAGCAGTTTACTAGCGGACAATGAGCAGTTCTTC. Translation: CASSLLADNEQFF.

The rearrangement joins TRBV15 to TRBJ1-5; the D is unclear. Germline V gives CDR1 LNHNV, CDR2 YYDKDF (reference sequence). V was cut by 5 bases and J by 0 bases, with 11 bases left in between. The CDR3 covers 15 residues. The CDR3 here is CATSSSRSSNQPQHF. The CDR3 region has the DNA TGTGCCACCAGCTCCAGTCGTTCTAGCAATCAGCCCCAGCATTTT.

This sequence joins TRBV5-1 and TRBJ2-7, with D perhaps matching TRBD2 (6 bases). The CDR3 covers 16 residues. The germline CDR1 and CDR2 sequences are SGHRS and YFSETQ. The V end lost 0 bases, the J end lost 0 bases, and 13 bases lay between the germline ends. The CDR3 DNA reads as TGCGCCAGCAGCTTGGTCGGGGGAGGTAACTCCTACGAGCAGTACTTC. Protein: CASSLVGGGNSYEQYF.

The chain links TRBV28 to TRBJ2-5, with TRBD2 identical over 13 bases. From germline, CDR1 is MDHEN and CDR2 SYDVKM. The CDR3 extends over 15 amino acids. V lost 6 bases and J lost 5; bases outside the gene matches: 6. The CDR3 nucleotides read TGTGCCAGCAGGCTCCGACTAGCGGGAGGTGAGACCCAGTACTTC. As protein: CASRLRLAGGETQYF.

The chain carries TRBV7-2 and TRBJ2-3, with 9 nucleotides matching TRBD2. With V trimmed by 5 bases and J by 6 bases, 9 bases remained unmatched. The CDR3 consists of 15 residues. Germline CDR1 and CDR2: SGHTA and FQGNSA. The CDR3 reads CASSQGAGGPDTQYF. The CDR3 DNA follows: TGTGCCAGCAGCCAAGGGGCGGGAGGGCCGGATACGCAGTATTTT.

The chain carries TRBV24-1 and TRBJ2-3, with 8 bases aligning to TRBD1. V trimming: 5 bases; J trimming: 0 bases; junction bases outside the gene matches: 3. Germline-derived CDR1 and CDR2 are KGHDR and SFDVKD. The CDR3 runs 15 residues. CDR3 sequence (DNA): TGTGCCACCAGTGCAGGGGGCCGGAGCACAGATACGCAGTATTTT. Protein: CATSAGGRSTDTQYF.

V gene TRBV4-3 combines with J gene TRBJ2-6, with unresolved D. The CDR3 totals 15 residues. With 4 bases removed from V and 1 base from J, the gap between germline ends came to 8 bases. CDR1 is LGHNA, CDR2 YSLEER, per germline. CDR3 sequence reads: CASSPRISGANVLTF. In DNA, the CDR3 is TGCGCCAGCAGCCCTAGAATTTCTGGGGCCAACGTCCTGACTTTC.

The chain couples TRBV5-1 to TRBJ2-3; D remains unclear. Trimming shortened V by 7 bases and J by 0 bases, and 9 bases separated the two germline ends. This CDR3 has 13 amino acids. Germline V CDR1 and CDR2: SGHRS, YFSETQ. CDR3: CASGLISTDTQYF. CDR3 bases: TGCGCCAGCGGGCTCATTAGCACAGATACGCAGTATTTT.

The chain joins TRBV5-1 to TRBJ1-5; D is possibly TRBD1 (6 bases). The germline V gene has CDR1 SGHRS and CDR2 YFSETQ. V lost 0 bases to trimming and J lost 2 bases, with 9 bases between them. This CDR3 spans 15 amino acids. Here the CDR3 DNA reads TGCGCCAGCAGCTTGGACTCAGGGGGCAATCAGCCCCAGCATTTT. Protein sequence: CASSLDSGGNQPQHF.

This chain links TRBV29-1 with TRBJ2-3, with 12 nucleotides matching TRBD2. Per germline, CDR1 SQVTM and CDR2 ANQGSEA. The CDR3 runs to 16 residues. With V trimmed by 3 bases and J by 2 bases, 6 bases remained unmatched. This CDR3 reads CSVERLAGDNTDTQYF. The CDR3 DNA follows: TGCAGCGTTGAGAGACTAGCGGGAGATAACACAGATACGCAGTATTTT.

The chain has TRBV5-1 and TRBJ2-1; 7 nucleotides line up with TRBD1. The CDR3 totals 15 residues. Germline V gene sequence: CDR1 SGHRS, CDR2 YFSETQ. V shed 0 bases and J 4 bases; nucleotides not matched to a gene: 4. This CDR3 reads CASSLGDSLYNEQFF. CDR3 in DNA: TGCGCCAGCAGCTTGGGGGACAGCTTATACAATGAGCAGTTCTTC.

The V and J genes are TRBV13 and TRBJ1-1, with D possibly matching TRBD1 (5 bases). V lost 0 bases, J lost 10 bases, and 12 bases lay in between. This CDR3 contains 13 residues. From germline, CDR1 is PRHDT and CDR2 FYEKMQ (reference sequence). CDR3 sequence reads: CASSLGGVGGAFF. In nucleotides, the CDR3 is TGTGCCAGCAGCTTAGGTGGCGTGGGGGGAGCTTTCTTT.

V gene TRBV15 combines with J gene TRBJ2-2; 9 bases line up with TRBD1. The V and J ends lost 1 base and 4 bases, in that order; junction bases with no gene match: 4. The CDR3 runs to 16 residues. Germline V gene data show CDR1 as LNHNV and CDR2 as YYDKDF (reference sequence). CDR3: CATSRAGQGTTGELFF. CDR3 nucleotide sequence: TGTGCCACCAGCAGAGCGGGACAGGGAACCACCGGGGAGCTGTTTTTT.

This clone appeared a single time. This sequence joins TRBV6-4 and TRBJ2-2; perhaps TRBD2 as D (6 bases). Germline V lookup: CDR1 MRHNA, CDR2 SNTAGT. The CDR3 covers 14 residues. V was shortened by 4 bases and J by 5 bases, with 11 bases between the two germline ends. CDR3 loop: CASSARAGTGELFF. The CDR3 DNA reads as TGTGCCAGCAGTGCCAGGGCGGGGACCGGGGAGCTGTTTTTT.

The V gene is TRBV28, the J gene TRBJ1-1, with D unresolved. Germline V gives CDR1 MDHEN, CDR2 SYDVKM. Deletions cut 5 bases from V and 0 bases from J, with 4 bases between. The CDR3 runs to 12 residues. The CDR3 region has the DNA TGTGCCAGCAGTCCCATGAACACTGAAGCTTTCTTT. It encodes CASSPMNTEAFF.